This T cell receptor beta chain was recorded in a study of cytomegalovirus exposure and HLA in healthy donors. About the study: As an earlier analysis found, about 200 million T cells yielded about 120 million unique TCR beta sequences. The study's findings and limits: Reported results showed that the classifier diagnosed cytomegalovirus status with high specificity and sensitivity.

The V end lost 5 bases, the J end lost 4 bases, and 17 bases lay between the germline ends. The CDR3 contains 16 residues. In germline, CDR1 is SNHLY, CDR2 FYNNEI. A remark on this clone: Its antigen is unidentified.

The PCR employed 60 Vbeta primers together with 13 Jbeta primers. Some clones are missing from TCRdb's copy, which holds only in-frame ones; the method was immunoSEQ multiplex PCR. The sample lists about 130,000 clones, 6.5% to 9.5% occurring once. This clonotype originated in a man aged 35 to 55 in good health and CMV-seronegative. Sequenced material: PBMCs. The genes are TRBV2 and TRBJ2-2, with a possible D match to TRBD1 (6 bases). The CDR3 reads CASSPQGALPTGELFF. The CDR3 nucleotides read TGTGCCAGCAGTCCACAGGGCGCCCTCCCCACCGGGGAGCTGTTTTTT.